These 23 T cell receptor beta chains were all obtained from the same sample, sequenced in a study of blood T cell repertoires in COVID-19. The assay was immunoSEQ multiplex PCR, and TCRdb's table has in-frame clones only and misses some. The sample has some 190,000 clones; more than 75% are singletons. Sample: PBMCs or T cells enriched from blood (not recorded which). The receptors stem from a middle-aged man with acute COVID-19.

V and J are TRBV9 and TRBJ2-3; 14 bases line up with TRBD2. Germline V gives CDR1 SGDLS, CDR2 YYNGEE. The CDR3 totals 15 residues. V lost 3 bases and J lost 4; bases outside the gene matches: 1. The DNA of the CDR3 is TGTGCCAGCAGCGAGGGACTAGCGGGGGCAGATACGCAGTATTTT. Its protein product is CASSEGLAGADTQYF.

The V call is TRBV18, the J call TRBJ1-1; 9 bases line up with TRBD1. This CDR3 is 14 amino acids long. CDR1 is KGHSH, CDR2 LQKENI, per germline. V trimming: 5 bases; J trimming: 2 bases; junction bases outside the gene matches: 3. The CDR3 loop reads CASSRGQGNTEAFF. The CDR3 DNA reads as TGTGCCAGCTCAAGGGGACAGGGTAACACTGAAGCTTTCTTT.

The chain carries TRBV11-2 and TRBJ2-2; D gene uncertain. Trimming shortened V by 4 bases and J by 6 bases, and 6 bases separated the two germline ends. This CDR3 is 12 amino acids long. CDR1 and CDR2 from the germline V gene are SGHAT and FQNNGV. The CDR3 bases are TGTGCCAGCAGCTCAGGTTCCGGGGAGCTGTTTTTT. This gives the protein CASSSGSGELFF.

The chain recombines TRBV6-5 with TRBJ1-5; tentatively, D is TRBD1 (5 bases). The germline CDR1 and CDR2 sequences are MNHEY and SVGAGI. This CDR3 contains 16 residues. V lost 0 bases and J lost 6, with 15 bases in between. CDR3 in DNA: TGTGCCAGCAGTTACTCGTTTCAGGGAGGTGTTCAGCCCCAGCATTTT. The encoded protein is CASSYSFQGGVQPQHF.

The J gene is TRBJ1-1, the V gene TRBV30, with D unclear. Germline V gene sequence: CDR1 GTSNPN, CDR2 SVGIG (reference sequence). The CDR3 is 14 amino acids. Trimming left V 1 base short and J 1 base short, with 10 bases between. DNA of the CDR3: TGTGCCTGGAGTGCCGGGATTGGGAACACTGAAGCTTTCTTT. It yields the protein CAWSAGIGNTEAFF. The full variable domain, with the rest looked up from reference TRBV30 and TRBJ1-1, is SQTIHQWPATLVQPVGSPLSLECTVEGTSNPNLYWYRQAAGRGLQLLFYSVGIGQISSEVPQNLSASRPQDRQFILSSKKLLLSDSGFYLCAWSAGIGNTEAFFGQGTRLTVV.

The V and J genes are TRBV18 and TRBJ1-5; 7 bases align to TRBD1. Germline V gives CDR1 KGHSH, CDR2 LQKENI. The CDR3 extends over 15 amino acids. J gave up 1 base and V 1 base, and 1 base lay outside the gene matches. This CDR3 is CASSPQGASNQPQHF. CDR3 bases: TGTGCCAGCTCACCACAGGGGGCGAGCAATCAGCCCCAGCATTTT.

The chain recombines TRBV9 with TRBJ2-7; 9 bases are shared with TRBD1. Trimming cost V 3 bases and J 3 bases; bases outside gene matches: 4. The CDR3 has 14 amino acids. In germline, CDR1 is SGDLS, CDR2 YYNGEE. Here the CDR3 DNA reads TGTGCCAGCAGCGCGCGACAGGGGGACTACGAGCAGTACTTC. As protein: CASSARQGDYEQYF.

The genes are TRBV29-1 and TRBJ2-3, with 7 bases that match TRBD1. The CDR3 is made up of 14 amino acids. The V gene's germline CDR1 is SQVTM and CDR2 ANQGSEA. With V trimmed by 4 bases and J by 2 bases, 6 bases remained unmatched. This chain's CDR3 is CSVVAQGFTDTQYF. DNA of the CDR3: TGCAGCGTTGTGGCACAGGGGTTCACAGATACGCAGTATTTT.

This rearrangement joins TRBV28 to TRBJ2-5; TRBD2 aligns across 10 bases. The CDR3 loop spans 14 amino acids. Per germline, CDR1 MDHEN and CDR2 SYDVKM. The ends lost 8 bases at V and 0 bases at J; junction bases unmatched: 3. The CDR3 nucleotides are TGTGCCAGCCAGGGACTAGCGTACCAAGAGACCCAGTACTTC. This sequence encodes CASQGLAYQETQYF.

This chain joins TRBV6-4 and TRBJ2-7, with D tentatively TRBD2 (7 bases). Germline V gene sequence: CDR1 MRHNA, CDR2 SNTAGT. Trimming removed 4 bases from V and 2 bases from J, with 18 bases in between. The CDR3 is made up of 16 amino acids. In nucleotides, the CDR3 is TGTGCCAGCAGTGCGGAGGGGGGGGTAGGGACCTACGAGCAGTACTTC. It codes for CASSAEGGVGTYEQYF.

The chain joins TRBV18 to TRBJ2-7; 8 positions agree with TRBD1. Germline assignment: CDR1 KGHSH and CDR2 LQKENI. With 0 bases clipped from V and 6 bases from J, the junction kept 7 bases outside the gene matches. This CDR3 has 15 residues. In DNA, the CDR3 is TGTGCCAGCTCACCACCGGGTGGACAGGGCCCCGAGCAGTACTTC. It yields the protein CASSPPGGQGPEQYF.

This clone turned up a few times. In nucleotides, the CDR3 is TGTGCCAGCAGCGGGGGCGGGGAAAAACTGTTTTTT. Its translation: CASSGGGEKLFF. V gene TRBV7-9 combines with J gene TRBJ1-4; tentative D call: TRBD1 (6 bases). The CDR3 is made up of 12 amino acids. V was clipped by 5 bases and J by 8 bases, with 9 bases between them. Germline values: CDR1 SEHNR, CDR2 FQNEAQ (reference sequence).

V gene TRBV27 combines with J gene TRBJ2-7, with a tentative D call TRBD1 (6 bases). Germline CDR1 MNHEY, CDR2 SMNVEV (reference sequence). Trimming left V 11 bases short and J 2 bases short, with 10 bases between. The CDR3 contains 11 residues. The CDR3 sequence is CASGEPYEQYF. The CDR3 DNA is TGTGCCTCAGGGGAACCCTACGAGCAGTACTTC.

The chain joins TRBV5-4 to TRBJ2-7; weak D call: TRBD2 (6 bases). The CDR3 loop spans 14 amino acids. Deletions cut 4 bases from V and 6 bases from J, with 17 bases between. CDR1 and CDR2 (germline): SGHNT, YYREEE (reference sequence). The CDR3 nucleotides read TGTGCCAGCAGCGCCGGCTCCGGGGGTGGCGAGCAGTACTTC. It yields the protein CASSAGSGGGEQYF.

The chain uses TRBV2 and TRBJ1-5; TRBD1 might be the D (6 bases). The CDR3 runs to 14 residues. CDR1 is SNHLY and CDR2 is FYNNEI in the germline V gene. The V gene lost 5 bases and the J gene lost 3 bases, with 11 bases spanning the gap. The CDR3 here is CASSTEGVNQPQHF. CDR3 coding DNA: TGTGCCAGCAGTACCGAGGGGGTCAATCAGCCCCAGCATTTT.

The chain uses TRBV6-5 and TRBJ2-1; D possibly corresponds to TRBD1 (6 bases). The CDR3 contains 13 residues. Germline CDR1 MNHEY, CDR2 SVGAGI. Trimming stripped 0 bases from V and 10 bases from J, with 10 bases between. The chain's CDR3 is CASSYSGTREQFF. CDR3 sequence (DNA): TGTGCCAGCAGTTACTCTGGGACAAGGGAGCAGTTCTTC.

CDR3 DNA: TGTGCCAGCAGCTTAGTTCGCCTAGCGGGGGAAAATGAGCAGTTCTTC. Translation: CASSLVRLAGENEQFF. The chain links TRBV7-8 to TRBJ2-1; 10 bases fit TRBD2. Germline assignment: CDR1 SGHVS and CDR2 FQNEAQ. This CDR3 has 16 residues. V trimming: 1 base; J trimming: 7 bases; junction bases outside the gene matches: 7.

This chain connects TRBV11-2 to TRBJ2-4, with no clear D. V gave up 0 bases and J gave up 0 bases, with 6 bases separating them. The germline V gene encodes CDR1 SGHAT and CDR2 FQNNGV. CDR3 size: 15 residues. CDR3 nucleotide sequence: TGTGCCAGCAGCTTAGATCTAACAGCCAAAAACATTCAGTACTTC. The encoded protein is CASSLDLTAKNIQYF.

The chain couples TRBV19 to TRBJ1-5; no definite D call. The CDR3 is 13 amino acids. In germline, CDR1 is LNHDA, CDR2 SQIVND (reference sequence). Trimming shortened V by 3 bases and J by 7 bases, and 10 bases separated the two germline ends. CDR3 in DNA: TGTGCCAGTAGTATCGATAGGGAGCAGCCCCAGCATTTT. Translating gives CASSIDREQPQHF.

The J gene is TRBJ2-3, the V gene TRBV7-2, with TRBD2 matching 9 bases. CDR3 length equals 15 residues. The V and J ends lost 5 bases and 1 base, in that order; junction bases with no gene match: 4. Looked up from germline, CDR1 is SGHTA and CDR2 is FQGNSA. CDR3 sequence (DNA): TGTGCCAGCAGCCCCCGGACTAGCGGCACAGATACGCAGTATTTT. The encoded protein is CASSPRTSGTDTQYF. Together with reference TRBV7-2 and TRBJ2-3, the CDR3 gives the full variable domain: GAGVSQSPSNKVTEKGKDVELRCDPISGHTALYWYRQSLGQGLEFLIYFQGNSAPDKSGLPSDRFSAERTGGSVSTLTIQRTQQEDSAVYLCASSPRTSGTDTQYFGPGTRLTVL.

This rearrangement joins TRBV4-1 to TRBJ1-4, with TRBD1 matching over 8 bases. CDR3 length: 13 amino acids. V was pared by 4 bases and J by 8 bases, with 3 bases of the junction left unmatched. The germline V gene has CDR1 MGHRA and CDR2 YSYEKL. The CDR3 is CASSPGQGEKLFF. As DNA, the CDR3 is TGCGCCAGCAGCCCCGGACAGGGCGAAAAACTGTTTTTT.

The J gene is TRBJ2-2, the V gene TRBV29-1, with D perhaps matching TRBD1 (5 bases). This CDR3 comprises 15 residues. V lost 8 bases and J 0 bases, leaving 16 bases between the germline ends. Germline CDR1 SQVTM, CDR2 ANQGSEA. In DNA, the CDR3 is TGCAGCATAGCCTTCCAGGGCGCGAACACCGGGGAGCTGTTTTTT. Its protein product is CSIAFQGANTGELFF.

The rearrangement uses TRBV7-9 and TRBJ2-3; D is undetermined. The germline CDR1 and CDR2 sequences are SEHNR and FQNEAQ (reference sequence). This CDR3 comprises 13 residues. V gave up 2 bases and J gave up 1 base, with 4 bases separating them. This CDR3 is CASSLSRTDTQYF. DNA for the CDR3: TGTGCCAGCAGCTTAAGCCGCACAGATACGCAGTATTTT.